A single sample is the source of the 27 T cell receptor beta chains below, sequenced in a study of blood T cell repertoires in COVID-19. The assay was immunoSEQ multiplex PCR, and TCRdb's table has in-frame clones only and misses some. The table has over 130,000 clones, about 80% seen once. Sequencing was performed on peripheral blood. These receptors originate from a human donor in a cohort sampled during active COVID-19.

The CDR3 loop is CASRGSVGNTIYF. The CDR3 bases are TGCGCCAGCCGGGGGTCCGTCGGAAACACCATATATTTT. The chain recombines TRBV5-1 with TRBJ1-3, with D perhaps matching TRBD1 (5 bases). V gave up 7 bases and J gave up 4 bases, with 12 bases separating them. Germline CDR1 SGHRS, CDR2 YFSETQ. The CDR3 has 13 amino acids.

V usage is TRBV20-1 and J usage is TRBJ1-5; D call uncertain. V shed 3 bases and J shed 4 bases, with 10 bases lying between them. The CDR3 has 13 residues. Germline V gene sequence: CDR1 DFQATT, CDR2 SNEGSKA (reference sequence). In nucleotides, the CDR3 is TGCAGTGCTAGTTTTTCGGTAAATCAGCCCCAGCATTTT. It translates to CSASFSVNQPQHF.

This chain connects TRBV27 to TRBJ1-4, with D tentatively TRBD1 (6 bases). Germline CDR1 is MNHEY and CDR2 is SMNVEV (reference sequence). With 5 bases removed from V and 3 bases from J, the gap between germline ends came to 25 bases. This CDR3 has 19 residues. This chain's CDR3 is CASSRNGGPQRGANEKLFF. The DNA for the CDR3 is TGTGCCAGCAGTCGTAACGGGGGGCCCCAGAGAGGTGCTAATGAAAAACTGTTTTTT.

The genes are TRBV10-1 and TRBJ1-2; D is perhaps TRBD1 (5 bases). V shed 5 bases and J shed 2 bases, with 9 bases lying between them. Germline assignment: CDR1 WNHNN and CDR2 SYGVQD (reference sequence). This CDR3 is 13 amino acids long. The CDR3 coding sequence is TGCGCCAGCAGTCTGGACATGAACTATGGCTACACCTTC. Protein product: CASSLDMNYGYTF.

This clone was observed once. This chain uses TRBV7-9 with TRBJ2-2; unclear D gene. The CDR3 consists of 15 residues. From germline, CDR1 is SEHNR and CDR2 FQNEAQ (reference sequence). V gave up 6 bases and J gave up 5 bases, with 16 bases separating them. CDR3 in DNA: TGTGCCAGCAGTCCAGGCAGTGGTTTTACCGGGGAGCTGTTTTTT. Translating gives CASSPGSGFTGELFF.

The chain combines TRBV15 with TRBJ1-1; 7 bases map to TRBD1. In germline, CDR1 is LNHNV, CDR2 YYDKDF (reference sequence). Losses at the gene ends were 10 bases for V and 3 bases for J; bases not matched to a gene: 8. The CDR3 spans 13 residues. CDR3 nucleotides: TGTGCCATCTCCTCCAGGGGGGACACTGAAGCTTTCTTT. Protein product: CAISSRGDTEAFF.

The gene calls are TRBV4-1 and TRBJ1-5; D is unresolved. The CDR3 has 14 residues. Germline V CDR1 and CDR2: MGHRA, YSYEKL. Trimming stripped 4 bases from V and 4 bases from J, with 11 bases between. CDR3 coding DNA: TGCGCCAGCAGCCGACTAAACGGGAATCAGCCCCAGCATTTT. Translated, it gives CASSRLNGNQPQHF.

The V and J genes are TRBV6-2 or TRBV6-3 and TRBJ1-1; the D is unclear. With 2 bases removed from V and 11 bases from J, the gap between germline ends came to 15 bases. This CDR3 spans 13 amino acids. Germline V lookup: CDR1 MNHEY, CDR2 SVGEGT. For the CDR3, the DNA is TGTGCCAGCAGTTACCCCCCGGAGGTACGGGCTTTCTTT. It yields the protein CASSYPPEVRAFF.

This chain links TRBV7-2 with TRBJ2-7, with D possibly TRBD2 on 5 matching bases. Germline-derived CDR1 and CDR2 are SGHTA and FQGNSA. The ends were cut back, 5 bases at V and 2 bases at J, with 16 bases in the middle. The length of the CDR3 is 15 residues. Here the CDR3 DNA reads TGTGCCAGCAGCGCGCTAGGAGGACGCCCCTACGAGCAGTACTTC. It specifies CASSALGGRPYEQYF.

The J gene is TRBJ2-7, the V gene TRBV27; weak D call: TRBD1 (8 bases). The V end lost 3 bases, the J end lost 4 bases, and 19 bases lay between the germline ends. Germline assignment: CDR1 MNHEY and CDR2 SMNVEV (reference sequence). This CDR3 has 16 residues. The CDR3 loop reads CASSFSVQGGGYEQYF. The DNA of the CDR3 is TGTGCCAGCAGTTTCTCCGTACAGGGGGGAGGGTACGAGCAGTACTTC.

The rearrangement uses TRBV12-5 and TRBJ2-1, with 8 bases identical to TRBD1. This CDR3 is built from 16 residues. CDR1 and CDR2 from the germline V gene are LGHNT and FRNRAP. Trimming took 4 bases from V and 4 from J; bases not matched to a gene: 9. CDR3 amino acids: CASGWAFGTGYNEQFF. In DNA form, the CDR3 reads TGTGCTAGTGGTTGGGCCTTTGGGACAGGATACAATGAGCAGTTCTTC.

V and J are TRBV4-1 and TRBJ2-2; TRBD1 matches 9 bases. This CDR3 spans 16 amino acids. Losses at the gene ends were 0 bases for V and 8 bases for J; bases not matched to a gene: 7. Germline CDR1 and CDR2: MGHRA and YSYEKL. CDR3 DNA sequence: TGCGCCAGCAGCCAAGAAGGGGACAGGGCAGATGGGGAGCTGTTTTTT. As protein: CASSQEGDRADGELFF.

This clone was picked up one time. The gene calls are TRBV10-3 and TRBJ1-5, with D uncertain. Trimming cost V 2 bases and J 4 bases, with 6 bases left between them. The CDR3 sequence is 13 residues long. Germline V gene sequence: CDR1 ENHRY, CDR2 SYGVKD. In nucleotides, the CDR3 is TGTGCCATCAGTGAGGGCAGTAATCAGCCCCAGCATTTT. Amino acids: CAISEGSNQPQHF.

This sequence joins TRBV15 and TRBJ2-1, with TRBD2 matching 10 bases. With V trimmed by 9 bases and J by 8 bases, 10 bases remained unmatched. Germline-derived CDR1 and CDR2 are LNHNV and YYDKDF (reference sequence). The length of the CDR3 is 14 residues. In DNA, the CDR3 is TGTGCCACTTTGGAAGCGGGGGGGCCTTATGAGCAGTTCTTC. This translates into CATLEAGGPYEQFF.

This chain connects TRBV16 to TRBJ2-3, with a weak D call TRBD2 (5 bases). V lost 0 bases, J lost 8 bases, and 12 bases lay in between. CDR1 is KGHSY, CDR2 FQNENV, per germline. The CDR3 has 14 amino acids. The CDR3 sequence: CASSQSEKGGTQYF. The CDR3 DNA is TGTGCCAGCAGCCAATCCGAGAAAGGAGGTACGCAGTATTTT.

The rearrangement joins TRBV29-1 to TRBJ1-1; D gene unclear. The CDR3 spans 13 residues. V lost 3 bases and J lost 4, with 12 bases in between. CDR1 SQVTM and CDR2 ANQGSEA come from the germline V gene. CDR3 amino acids: CSVEFPGGTEAFF. In DNA form, the CDR3 reads TGCAGCGTTGAGTTTCCAGGAGGCACTGAAGCTTTCTTT.

J is TRBJ1-1 and V is TRBV12-3 or TRBV12-4, with D possibly matching TRBD1 (6 bases). CDR3 length: 12 amino acids. The V and J ends lost 5 bases and 6 bases respectively, with 10 bases between them. As DNA, the CDR3 is TGTGCCAGCAGTCTCCGACAGGCTGAAGCTTTCTTT. Translating it yields CASSLRQAEAFF.

V gene TRBV12-3 or TRBV12-4 combines with J gene TRBJ2-7; 8 nucleotides agree with TRBD2. The CDR3 loop spans 13 amino acids. J gave up 5 bases and V 7 bases, and 7 bases lay outside the gene matches. The CDR3 nucleotides read TGTGCCAGCAACCCGGGGGGGCGGAACGAGCAGTACTTC. Encoded protein: CASNPGGRNEQYF.

This clone was detected once. The sample holds other DNA sequences that translate to the same CDR3. The chain links TRBV4-1 to TRBJ1-2, with 9 nucleotides matching TRBD1. Germline V CDR1 and CDR2: MGHRA, YSYEKL. The CDR3 has 16 residues. V dropped 1 base and J dropped 1; count of bases not matched to a gene: 4. CDR3 region: CASSQVGQGDNYGYTF. CDR3 nucleotide sequence: TGCGCCAGCAGCCAAGTGGGACAGGGTGATAACTATGGCTACACCTTC.

The rearrangement links TRBV19 to TRBJ2-7; D is perhaps TRBD1 (6 bases). This CDR3 region has 16 residues. V shed 6 bases and J shed 0 bases, with 18 bases lying between them. The germline CDR1 and CDR2 sequences are LNHDA and SQIVND (reference sequence). CDR3 in amino acids: CASSTLYRDNSYEQYF. CDR3 nucleotides: TGTGCCAGTAGCACTTTATACAGGGATAACTCCTACGAGCAGTACTTC.

The chain employs TRBV28 and TRBJ2-7; D not certain. Germline V CDR1 and CDR2: MDHEN, SYDVKM. The CDR3 is made up of 14 amino acids. Deletions cut 5 bases from V and 2 bases from J, with 13 bases between. The CDR3 reads CASSPPGRTYEQYF. As DNA, the CDR3 is TGTGCCAGCAGTCCCCCCGGCAGGACCTACGAGCAGTACTTC.

The chain's CDR3 is CASRPGGSYEQYF. CDR3 nucleotide sequence: TGTGCCAGCAGGCCAGGGGGATCCTACGAGCAGTACTTC. V gene TRBV27 combines with J gene TRBJ2-7, with 7 bases fitting TRBD1. The CDR3 spans 13 residues. Germline assignment: CDR1 MNHEY and CDR2 SMNVEV (reference sequence). V lost 6 bases to trimming and J lost 1 base; unmatched junction nucleotides: 3.

CDR3 DNA sequence: TGTGCCAGCAGGGCGCCGGGTACCGGGGAGCTGTTTTTT. It specifies CASRAPGTGELFF. The V and J genes are TRBV12-3 or TRBV12-4 and TRBJ2-2; no firm D call. The V and J ends lost 6 bases and 5 bases respectively, with 10 bases between them. The CDR3 runs to 13 residues.

The V and J genes are TRBV3-1 (or the pseudogene TRBV3-2) and TRBJ2-7; D is ambiguous. The germline V gene has CDR1 LGHDT and CDR2 YNNKEL (reference sequence). The V and J ends lost 1 base and 0 bases respectively, with 4 bases between them. This CDR3 region has 13 residues. The CDR3 loop is CASSQVSSYEQYF. CDR3 nucleotide sequence: TGTGCCAGCAGCCAAGTGAGCTCCTACGAGCAGTACTTC.

The chain links TRBV27 to TRBJ2-7, with D possibly TRBD1 on 5 matching bases. The CDR3 has 16 residues. V was trimmed by 4 bases and J by 2 bases, leaving 18 bases between them. The germline gives CDR1 MNHEY, CDR2 SMNVEV (reference sequence). As DNA, the CDR3 is TGTGCCAGCAGTTCCCGCAGGGTGTCCTTTACCTACGAGCAGTACTTC. This sequence encodes CASSSRRVSFTYEQYF.

The rearrangement links TRBV5-1 to TRBJ2-7, with 7 bases lining up with TRBD1. The CDR3 contains 14 residues. CDR1 and CDR2 (germline): SGHRS, YFSETQ. V shed 4 bases and J 0 bases; nucleotides not matched to a gene: 4. CDR3: CASSRWTGSYEQYF. DNA of the CDR3: TGCGCCAGCAGCCGATGGACAGGCTCCTACGAGCAGTACTTC.

The chain combines TRBV28 with TRBJ2-7; 9 positions match TRBD2. Germline V gives CDR1 MDHEN, CDR2 SYDVKM. The CDR3 has 19 amino acids. V lost 5 bases and J lost 0; bases outside the gene matches: 17. Here the CDR3 reads CASSGGTGLAGIYSYEQYF. The CDR3 DNA reads as TGTGCCAGCAGTGGGGGAACTGGTCTAGCGGGGATTTACTCCTACGAGCAGTACTTC.